The 20 T cell receptor beta chains given below trace back to one sample, sequenced in a study of cytomegalovirus exposure and HLA in healthy donors. Researchers ran the PCR with 60 Vbeta and 13 Jbeta primers. The protocol was immunoSEQ multiplex PCR, while the TCRdb copy is restricted to in-frame clones and leaves out a portion. Of 80,000 to 100,000 clones listed, around 72% are singletons. The specimen sequenced was PBMCs. These receptors came from a man aged 35 to 55 in good health and CMV-seronegative.

Here the CDR3 reads CASSPDSASGGAWETQYF. The CDR3 nucleotides read TGTGCCAGCAGTCCCGATTCGGCTAGCGGGGGGGCCTGGGAGACCCAGTACTTC. The rearrangement links TRBV28 to TRBJ2-5, with 12 bases aligning to TRBD2. Germline V CDR1 and CDR2: MDHEN, SYDVKM. The length of the CDR3 is 18 residues. Trimming removed 5 bases from V and 5 bases from J; junction bases left unmatched: 15.

This clone was recorded only once. This chain uses TRBV5-6 with TRBJ1-2, with D hard to call. V was clipped by 4 bases and J by 6 bases, with 13 bases between them. The CDR3 spans 13 residues. From germline, CDR1 is SGHDT and CDR2 YYEEEE. The CDR3 spells CASSLTDWNGYTF. CDR3 bases: TGTGCCAGCAGCCTGACGGACTGGAATGGCTACACCTTC. The entire variable domain, with the rest obtained from reference TRBV5-6 and TRBJ1-2, is as follows: DAGVTQSPTHLIKTRGQQVTLRCSPKSGHDTVSWYQQALGQGPQFIFQYYEEEERQRGNFPDRFSGHQFPNYSSELNVNALLLGDSALYLCASSLTDWNGYTFGSGTRLTVV.

The CDR3 DNA reads as TGTGCCAGCAGTTTGGGACAGATATATTCACCCCTCCACTTT. Its translation is CASSLGQIYSPLHF. V is TRBV28 and J is TRBJ1-6, with 7 positions matching TRBD1. V trimming: 3 bases; J trimming: 8 bases; junction bases outside the gene matches: 4. Germline V gene lookup returns CDR1 MDHEN and CDR2 SYDVKM. The CDR3 runs to 14 residues.

V is TRBV5-1 and J is TRBJ1-2; a possible D gene is TRBD1 (5 bases). The CDR3 consists of 14 residues. Germline lookup yields CDR1 SGHRS and CDR2 YFSETQ. The germline V and J ends were trimmed by 4 bases and 4 bases, with 14 bases remaining between them. The CDR3 DNA follows: TGCGCCAGCAGCCTGTCACCAGGGTCCTATGGCTACACCTTC. Its protein is CASSLSPGSYGYTF.

This sequence joins TRBV20-1 and TRBJ2-3; possible D gene TRBD2, 6 bases. V was shortened by 1 base and J by 10 bases, with 9 bases between the two germline ends. Germline lookup yields CDR1 DFQATT and CDR2 SNEGSKA (reference sequence). The CDR3 runs 11 residues. The CDR3 region has the DNA TGCAGTGCTAGAGTAGGGGACTCGCAGTATTTT. Protein: CSARVGDSQYF.

The chain carries TRBV29-1 and TRBJ1-1; D is ambiguous. CDR1 and CDR2 (germline): SQVTM, ANQGSEA. Trimming removed 5 bases from V and 7 bases from J, with 8 bases in between. The CDR3 sequence is 10 residues long. The CDR3, as DNA: TGCAGCGTTCTTGAGTATGAAGCTTTCTTT. Its protein product is CSVLEYEAFF.

The chain recombines TRBV4-1 with TRBJ1-4, with no clear D. Deletions cut 0 bases from V and 8 bases from J, with 16 bases between. Per the germline V gene, CDR1 is MGHRA and CDR2 is YSYEKL. This CDR3 comprises 16 residues. The CDR3, as DNA: TGCGCCAGCAGCCAAGATCGGCCTCCACCTAGGGAAAAACTGTTTTTT. It is translated as CASSQDRPPPREKLFF.

The CDR3: CAISGLLGTEAFF. The CDR3 coding sequence is TGTGCCATCAGTGGACTCTTGGGCACTGAAGCTTTCTTT. The chain links TRBV10-3 to TRBJ1-1, with D uncertain. CDR3 length: 13 amino acids. Germline V gene data show CDR1 as ENHRY and CDR2 as SYGVKD. V was trimmed by 4 bases and J by 4 bases, leaving 10 bases between them.

The rearrangement uses TRBV7-9 and TRBJ2-3; a weak D match, TRBD2 (5 bases). CDR1 SEHNR and CDR2 FQNEAQ come from the germline V gene (reference sequence). Trimming pared 2 bases from V and 9 bases from J, leaving 27 bases between. The CDR3 length is 18 residues. The CDR3 reads CASSLYGWTPTTPRTQYF. Here the CDR3 DNA reads TGTGCCAGCAGCTTATACGGGTGGACTCCGACCACCCCGAGGACGCAGTATTTT.

This clone was picked up one time. The chain links TRBV5-1 to TRBJ2-5, with D unresolved. Trimming cost V 0 bases and J 6 bases, with 9 bases left between them. Germline CDR1 reads SGHRS; CDR2 reads YFSETQ. CDR3 size: 13 residues. CDR3 sequence reads: CASSLGPLKTQYF. The CDR3 nucleotides are TGCGCCAGCAGCTTGGGGCCCCTTAAGACCCAGTACTTC.

The chain uses TRBV5-1 and TRBJ2-2, with D possibly TRBD2 on 5 matching bases. Trimming took 0 bases from V and 5 from J, leaving 11 bases between them. Germline V gene sequence: CDR1 SGHRS, CDR2 YFSETQ. This CDR3 is 15 amino acids long. The CDR3 here is CASSLARAGTGELFF. The CDR3 DNA follows: TGCGCCAGCAGCTTGGCAAGGGCGGGTACCGGGGAGCTGTTTTTT.

This clone was observed a single time. V is TRBV6-5 and J is TRBJ1-1; no clear D. Trimming shortened V by 0 bases and J by 4 bases, and 15 bases separated the two germline ends. Germline CDR1 and CDR2: MNHEY and SVGAGI. The CDR3 has 16 amino acids. This CDR3 is CASSYSGSGFFTEAFF. The CDR3, as DNA: TGTGCCAGCAGTTACTCGGGCAGCGGCTTTTTCACTGAAGCTTTCTTT.

The chain has TRBV6-1 and TRBJ2-2; the D is unclear. Germline CDR1 and CDR2: MNHNS and SASEGT. The V end lost 4 bases, the J end lost 2 bases, and 5 bases lay between the germline ends. The CDR3 is made up of 13 amino acids. CDR3 loop: CASSASNTGELFF. The CDR3, as DNA: TGTGCCAGCAGTGCCAGTAACACCGGGGAGCTGTTTTTT.

The rearrangement links TRBV7-2 to TRBJ1-2, with D perhaps matching TRBD1 (6 bases). V was cut by 6 bases and J by 4 bases, with 18 bases left in between. This CDR3 has 15 amino acids. Germline CDR1 and CDR2: SGHTA and FQGNSA. The CDR3 nucleotides are TGTGCCAGCAGGCTAGGGGGTCCGGCTATCTATGGCTACACCTTC. Amino acids: CASRLGGPAIYGYTF.

J is TRBJ2-2 and V is TRBV29-1, with D possibly TRBD1 on 6 matching bases. Trimming cost V 4 bases and J 6 bases, with 12 bases left between them. The CDR3 covers 13 residues. Germline CDR1 is SQVTM and CDR2 is ANQGSEA. The DNA for the CDR3 is TGCAGCGTTGGTTCCAGGGGACCCGGGGAGCTGTTTTTT. Protein: CSVGSRGPGELFF.

This clone appeared a few times. This likely came from a read error, as a far larger clone is one base away. J is TRBJ1-4 and V is TRBV2; TRBD1 might be the D (6 bases). Between the trimmed V and J ends, which lost 8 bases and 8 bases, there was a span of 12 bases. Germline loops: CDR1 SNHLY, CDR2 FYNNEI. The CDR3 loop spans 12 amino acids. CDR3 region: CASWGREEKLFF. The CDR3 DNA sequence: TGTGCCAGCTGGGGGCGCGAGGAAAAACTGTTTTTT.

The chain has TRBV7-9 and TRBJ2-2; D ambiguous. Germline V gives CDR1 SEHNR, CDR2 FQNEAQ (reference sequence). The CDR3 sequence is 15 residues long. Trimming left V 1 base short and J 0 bases short, with 6 bases between. The DNA of the CDR3 is TGTGCCAGCAGCTTAGGCGACTCGAACACCGGGGAGCTGTTTTTT. This translates into CASSLGDSNTGELFF.

The chain carries TRBV4-3 and TRBJ2-5; possible D gene TRBD2, 6 bases. Germline V gene lookup returns CDR1 LGHNA and CDR2 YSLEER. This CDR3 is 13 amino acids long. V was cut by 5 bases and J by 4 bases, with 11 bases left in between. The CDR3 loop reads CASSTRRGETQYF. In DNA, the CDR3 is TGCGCCAGCAGCACACGGAGGGGAGAGACCCAGTACTTC.

The V call is TRBV6-4, the J call TRBJ2-1, with D maybe TRBD2 (6 bases). This CDR3 spans 14 amino acids. V dropped 2 bases and J dropped 11 bases, with 16 bases sitting between them. From germline, CDR1 is MRHNA and CDR2 SNTAGT. The CDR3: CASSDTGLGDKQFF. The CDR3 coding sequence is TGTGCCAGCAGTGACACGGGACTGGGGGATAAGCAGTTCTTC.

This clone was seen only a few times. The rearrangement links TRBV4-1 to TRBJ1-4; D uncertain. Germline loops: CDR1 MGHRA, CDR2 YSYEKL. The CDR3 is made up of 16 amino acids. Trimming took off 4 bases at V and 8 bases at J, with 20 bases between the two ends. CDR3 nucleotide sequence: TGCGCCAGCAGCCCGAGTTTCGGGGATATACAGGAAAAACTGTTTTTT. Protein: CASSPSFGDIQEKLFF.